These T cell receptor beta chains were read from a single sample in a study of T cells after posttransplantation cyclophosphamide. Here immunoSEQ multiplex PCR was the method, and the copy in TCRdb shows in-frame clones only, minus some. Recorded here are some 31,000 clones, with no singletons, and the ten leading clones hold approximately 4.3%. Input material: PBMCs. These receptors all come from a woman aged 25 to 45 in good health and a related stem cell transplant donor. Each CDR3 is given with its conserved first and last residue. The D gene is left open where the match is weak. Rows may omit the clone size; those that give it use once, few, many or a size class.

J	D	V	size	DNA	CDR3
TRBJ2-2	TRBD1	TRBV6-1	many	TGTGCCAGCAGGCTGGGACAGGGTACCGCCGGGGAGCTGTTTTTT	CASRLGQGTAGELFF
TRBJ1-1	.	TRBV29-1	many	TGCAGCGTTGTAAGACAGGACCTTGAAGCTTTCTTT	CSVVRQDLEAFF
TRBJ1-6	.	TRBV12-3/TRBV12-4	many	TGTGCCAGCAGTTTCCAAGCCTCAGGGGCCTTCGGTTCACCCCTCCACTTT	CASSFQASGAFGSPLHF
TRBJ2-1	.	TRBV18	many	TGTGCCAGCTCACTTGCCTGGCTTCCCTCCTACAATGAGCAGTTCTTC	CASSLAWLPSYNEQFF
TRBJ2-5	.	TRBV7-2	many	TGTGCCAGCAGCTTAGCCCCTCCCCAGTACTTC	CASSLAPPQYF
TRBJ1-2	TRBD1	TRBV12-3/TRBV12-4	many	TGTGCCAGCAGAAGGACAGGGACGAATTATGGCTACACCTTC	CASRRTGTNYGYTF
TRBJ1-2	.	TRBV7-9	few	TGTGCCAGCAGCTTGACAGGCTCCTATGGCTACACCTTC	CASSLTGSYGYTF
TRBJ2-3	TRBD2	TRBV11-2	.	TGTGCCAGCAGCCCCCTAGCGGGGGGGCCAACAGATACGCAGTATTTT	CASSPLAGGPTDTQYF
TRBJ2-7	.	TRBV6-5	few	TGTGCCAGCAGTTACTCGGAGGGCCCAACCTACGAGCAGTACTTC	CASSYSEGPTYEQYF
TRBJ1-2	TRBD1	TRBV7-9	many	TGTGCCAGCAGCTTACGAGGGACAGGGGGTAAAGGCTACACCTTC	CASSLRGTGGKGYTF
TRBJ1-1	.	TRBV12-3/TRBV12-4	.	TGTGCCAGCAGTACAGGGTACCGGAACACTGAAGCTTTCTTT	CASSTGYRNTEAFF
TRBJ2-3	.	TRBV4-3	many	TGCGCCAGCAGCCAAGGACTATCCATTCTCAGCACAGATACGCAGTATTTT	CASSQGLSILSTDTQYF
TRBJ1-5	.	TRBV19	many	TGTGCCAGTAGTCCTCGGGTCGCATATAGCAATCAGCCCCAGCATTTT	CASSPRVAYSNQPQHF
TRBJ1-5	TRBD1	TRBV12-3/TRBV12-4	few	TGTGCCAGCAGTCCTAGAAGGGGACAGGGGGCAAGCAATCAGCCCCAGCATTTT	CASSPRRGQGASNQPQHF
TRBJ1-1	.	TRBV7-2	many	TGTGCCAGCAGCTTAGGCGGGGCTATGAACACTGAAGCTTTCTTT	CASSLGGAMNTEAFF
TRBJ2-1	.	TRBV7-2	many	TGTGCCAGCAGCCGACAGGGTCGCGGGAACAATGAGCAGTTCTTC	CASSRQGRGNNEQFF
TRBJ2-5	.	TRBV28	.	TGTGCCAGCAGTTCCACTAACCCGGGTCGTCGAGAGACCCAGTACTTC	CASSSTNPGRRETQYF
TRBJ1-1	.	TRBV27	many	TGTGCCAGCAGTTCCTCGAACACTGAAGCTTTCTTT	CASSSSNTEAFF
TRBJ2-2	TRBD1	TRBV12-3/TRBV12-4	many	TGTGCCAGCAGTTGGACAGGGGCGGCCGGGGAGCTGTTTTTT	CASSWTGAAGELFF
TRBJ2-7	TRBD1	TRBV6-4	many	TGTGCCACCCACCCCCGGCGGGACAGGGAGTACGAGCAGTACTTC	CATHPRRDREYEQYF
TRBJ1-2	TRBD1	TRBV6-5	.	TGTGCCAGCAGTTACACTTTAGGACAGGGAAACTATGGCTACACCTTC	CASSYTLGQGNYGYTF
TRBJ1-1	TRBD1	TRBV12-3/TRBV12-4	.	TGTGCCAGCAGTTTTCACTCGGGGACAGGGACCACTCAAGCTTTCTTT	CASSFHSGTGTTQAFF
TRBJ2-7	.	TRBV18	many	TGTGCCAGCGGGGCAGGAAACTACGAGCAGTACTTC	CASGAGNYEQYF
TRBJ2-2	.	TRBV5-1	.	TGCGCCAGCAGCGGGGGGTCCACCGGGGAGCTGTTTTTT	CASSGGSTGELFF
TRBJ1-4	.	TRBV12-3/TRBV12-4	few	TGTGCCAGCAGTTTACAAGGGGAAACTAATGAAAAACTGTTTTTT	CASSLQGETNEKLFF
TRBJ2-3	TRBD2	TRBV7-2	few	TGTGCCAGCAGCTACAGCGGGGGGATGGCAGATACGCAGTATTTT	CASSYSGGMADTQYF
TRBJ1-2	TRBD1	TRBV9	.	TGTGCCAGCAGCGCCCGACAGGGCCTCTATGGCTACACCTTC	CASSARQGLYGYTF
TRBJ2-3	.	TRBV28	many	TGTGCCAGCAGTTTTTCGGGGTTTAGCACAGATACGCAGTATTTT	CASSFSGFSTDTQYF
TRBJ1-5	TRBD1	TRBV5-6	.	TGTGCCAGCAGCATCGGACAGGGGACTTATCAGCCCCAGCATTTT	CASSIGQGTYQPQHF
TRBJ1-2	TRBD1	TRBV15	.	TGTGCCACCAGCAGAGATCCCGACAGGGGCTATGGCTACACCTTC	CATSRDPDRGYGYTF
TRBJ2-5	.	TRBV7-2	few	TGTGCCAGCAGCTCTGGGGGGGGCGCAAGGGAGACCCAGTACTTC	CASSSGGGARETQYF
TRBJ1-2	.	TRBV6-5	many	TGTGCCAGCAGGCCAGGGGCGCGGGATGGCTACACCTTC	CASRPGARDGYTF
TRBJ2-7	TRBD2	TRBV6-1	many	TGTGCCAGCAGAAGGACTAGCGGGGCCTACGAGCAGTACTTC	CASRRTSGAYEQYF
TRBJ1-4	TRBD1	TRBV5-8	many	TGTGCCAGCAGCTTGATCCGGGACAGGGTTAATGAAAAACTGTTTTTT	CASSLIRDRVNEKLFF
TRBJ1-1	TRBD1	TRBV7-2	many	TGTGCCAGCAGCCTTACAGGGGGCACTGAAGCTTTCTTT	CASSLTGGTEAFF
TRBJ2-3	.	TRBV6-2/TRBV6-3	many	TGTGCCAGCAGGCCGCTGGACTCGGAGGTGACAGATACGCAGTATTTT	CASRPLDSEVTDTQYF
TRBJ1-2	.	TRBV11-2	many	TGTGCCAGCAGCTTAGATGCAGAGATTAACTATGGCTACACCTTC	CASSLDAEINYGYTF
TRBJ1-1	.	TRBV6-5	few	TGTGCCAGCAGAAAAGCAGGGTCGAGTGCTGAAGCTTTCTTT	CASRKAGSSAEAFF
TRBJ2-5	TRBD2	TRBV7-9	.	TGTGCCAGCAGCTTAAGGGCGGGAGTTCGAGAGACCCAGTACTTC	CASSLRAGVRETQYF
TRBJ1-4	TRBD1	TRBV6-2/TRBV6-3	many	TGTGCCAGCAGCGCCGGGACAGGGGTTGCAACTAATGAAAAACTGTTTTTT	CASSAGTGVATNEKLFF
TRBJ2-7	.	TRBV5-1	.	TGCGCCAGCAGCTTGGGGGCCAGGAACTACGAGCAGTACTTC	CASSLGARNYEQYF
TRBJ1-1	TRBD1	TRBV5-1	many	TGCGCCAGCAGCCCACCGGGACAGGGAAACACTGAAGCTTTCTTT	CASSPPGQGNTEAFF
TRBJ2-2	.	TRBV12-5	many	TGTGCTAGTGGTCCCGGGACTAACACCGGGGAGCTGTTTTTT	CASGPGTNTGELFF
TRBJ1-5	.	TRBV2	many	TGTGCCAGCAGTGAATCAGGGCGCAATCAGCCCCAGCATTTT	CASSESGRNQPQHF
TRBJ1-1	.	TRBV15	many	TGTGCCACCAGCAGAGATCCTGGCAGGCTTCGAGCTTTCTTT	CATSRDPGRLRAFF
TRBJ1-2	TRBD1	TRBV11-2	few	TGTGCCAGCACCAAAAATCCTGGGGGGACAGGGTTCTTC	CASTKNPGGTGFF
TRBJ1-2	.	TRBV5-4	many	TGTGCCAGCAGCTTGAACAGGGCCTATGGCTACACCTTC	CASSLNRAYGYTF
TRBJ1-2	.	TRBV6-1	few	TGTGCCAGCAGTGTAAGACAGGTCGGGAGGGGCTATGGCTACACCTTC	CASSVRQVGRGYGYTF
TRBJ2-6	.	TRBV19	many	TGTGCCAGTAGTAGTGGGGTAGGCGGACTACGGAGCTCTGGGGCCAACGTCCTGACTTTC	CASSSGVGGLRSSGANVLTF